These 31 T cell receptor beta chains share one sample of origin, sequenced in a study of T cells in Graves' hyperthyroidism and ophthalmopathy. Amplification of TCR beta CDR3 regions was performed using RNA transcripts as template. Researchers ran a first-round RT-PCR on the TCR CDR3 using the HTBI primer set. TCRdb re-derived calls from the multiplex PCR reads in MiXCR, one entry per CDR3 protein. The sample has under 650,000 distinct CDR3 sequences; 16% are singletons. Sequenced sample: blood. The receptors come from a woman aged 25 to 45 with Graves' hyperthyroidism.

This clonotype was seen a few times. The chain employs TRBV6-2 or TRBV6-3 and TRBJ1-2, with D unresolved. Trimming stripped 2 bases from V and 4 bases from J, with 11 bases between. This CDR3 region has 14 residues. Germline V gives CDR1 MNHEY, CDR2 SVGEGT. The CDR3 here is CASSYGSPSYGYTF. Written as DNA, the CDR3 is TGTGCCAGCAGTTACGGTTCCCCCAGCTATGGCTACACCTTC.

The chain links TRBV6-2 or TRBV6-3 to TRBJ1-3; D is uncertain. The CDR3 is 14 amino acids. Germline V CDR1 and CDR2: MNHEY, SVGEGT. Deletions cut 6 bases from V and 6 bases from J, with 15 bases between. This CDR3 reads CASRKTGSKNTIYF. In nucleotides, the CDR3 is TGTGCCAGCAGGAAGACGGGTAGTAAAAACACCATATATTTT.

The rearrangement links TRBV28 to TRBJ2-2; TRBD1 is a possible D gene (6 bases). CDR3 length: 15 amino acids. Germline-derived CDR1 and CDR2 are MDHEN and SYDVKM. Deletions cut 2 bases from V and 4 bases from J, with 11 bases between. CDR3 loop: CASSLTRGGTGELFF. The DNA for the CDR3 is TGTGCCAGCAGTTTAACCAGGGGCGGCACCGGGGAGCTGTTTTTT.

This clonotype came up many times. The CDR3 bases are TGTGCCAGCAGCCCCACCAACGAGGAGACCCAGTACTTC. Amino acid sequence: CASSPTNEETQYF. The chain combines TRBV11-2 with TRBJ2-5; D not resolved. The V gene's germline CDR1 is SGHAT and CDR2 FQNNGV. This CDR3 spans 13 amino acids. V was cut by 5 bases and J by 5 bases, with 12 bases left in between.

The chain carries TRBV28 and TRBJ2-6; TRBD2 is a possible D gene (7 bases). V lost 8 bases to trimming and J lost 0 bases, with 14 bases between them. Germline lookup yields CDR1 MDHEN and CDR2 SYDVKM. The CDR3 length is 16 residues. The CDR3 sequence: CASVLGGASGANVLTF. CDR3 nucleotide sequence: TGTGCCAGCGTCCTAGGGGGGGCCTCTGGGGCCAACGTCCTGACTTTC.

This clonotype was picked up many times. The chain employs TRBV11-2 and TRBJ2-3; possibly TRBD2 for D (5 bases). The CDR3 extends over 15 amino acids. CDR1 is SGHAT and CDR2 is FQNNGV in the germline V gene. Trimming removed 7 bases at V and 1 base at J, with 15 bases between. The CDR3, as DNA: TGTGCCAGCACCTGGGGTGGGAGTGGCACAGATACGCAGTATTTT. This translates into CASTWGGSGTDTQYF.

This chain connects TRBV11-2 to TRBJ2-1; 9 bases align to TRBD1. The CDR3 contains 15 residues. J gave up 6 bases and V 5 bases, and 8 bases lay outside the gene matches. Germline V gives CDR1 SGHAT, CDR2 FQNNGV. The CDR3 here is CASSITGTGRNEQFF. In DNA form, the CDR3 reads TGTGCCAGCAGCATTACCGGGACAGGGCGCAATGAGCAGTTCTTC.

At least ten counts were recorded for this clonotype. The V gene is TRBV29-1, the J gene TRBJ2-5; D perhaps matches TRBD2 (5 bases). V gave up 5 bases and J gave up 1 base, with 14 bases separating them. The germline gives CDR1 SQVTM, CDR2 ANQGSEA. The CDR3 is 14 amino acids. The CDR3 coding sequence is TGCAGCGTTTTAGATGAGGGATTCCAAGAGACCCAGTACTTC. It yields the protein CSVLDEGFQETQYF.

This clonotype was detected ten times or more. The chain has TRBV10-1 and TRBJ2-5, with D unclear. The CDR3 contains 15 residues. CDR1 is WNHNN and CDR2 is SYGVQD in the germline V gene (reference sequence). V lost 0 bases and J 5 bases, leaving 13 bases between the germline ends. The CDR3 loop reads CASSESTAMGETQYF. CDR3 bases: TGCGCCAGCAGTGAGTCGACGGCTATGGGTGAGACCCAGTACTTC.

This clonotype was detected many times. The chain couples TRBV7-9 to TRBJ2-1; 12 nucleotides match TRBD2. Trimming took 6 bases from V and 0 from J; bases not matched to a gene: 9. The germline gives CDR1 SEHNR, CDR2 FQNEAQ (reference sequence). CDR3 length: 18 residues. CDR3 DNA sequence: TGTGCCAGCAGGTCAGGACTAGCGGGAACCATCTCCTACAATGAGCAGTTCTTC. Residues: CASRSGLAGTISYNEQFF.

This clonotype has more than one count but fewer than ten. The chain is built from TRBV4-1 and TRBJ2-3; D ambiguous. This CDR3 contains 15 residues. From germline, CDR1 is MGHRA and CDR2 YSYEKL. Trimming removed 3 bases from V and 2 bases from J, with 12 bases in between. The CDR3 here is CASSHGVFSTDTQYF. The DNA of the CDR3 is TGCGCCAGCAGCCATGGGGTTTTCTCCACAGATACGCAGTATTTT.

The sample holds many counts of this clonotype. The rearrangement links TRBV5-1 to TRBJ2-7, with 11 nucleotides matching TRBD2. Germline CDR1 reads SGHRS; CDR2 reads YFSETQ. This CDR3 has 15 residues. After removal of 1 base from V and 3 bases from J, the junction contained 3 bases not matched to a gene. The CDR3 spells CASSLTSGSVYEQYF. The CDR3 bases are TGCGCCAGCAGCTTGACTAGCGGGAGTGTCTACGAGCAGTACTTC. Based on the CDR3 plus reference TRBV5-1 and TRBJ2-7, the full variable domain is KAGVTQTPRYLIKTRGQQVTLSCSPISGHRSVSWYQQTPGQGLQFLFEYFSETQRNKGNFPGRFSGRQFSNSRSEMNVSTLELGDSALYLCASSLTSGSVYEQYFGPGTRLTVT.

At least ten counts were recorded for this clonotype. This chain uses TRBV29-1 with TRBJ1-1, with TRBD1 identical over 9 bases. The CDR3 has 12 residues. CDR1 and CDR2 from the germline V gene are SQVTM and ANQGSEA. Unmatched junction bases numbered 4, after V lost 8 bases and J lost 3 bases. The chain's CDR3 is CSSRDRDTEAFF. Written as DNA, the CDR3 is TGCAGCTCCCGGGACAGGGACACTGAAGCTTTCTTT.

As concerns this clonotype: A read error may explain this, as a much larger clone is one base away. This chain connects TRBV20-1 to TRBJ2-2; D is perhaps TRBD1 or TRBD2 (5 bases each). The V end lost 6 bases, the J end lost 4 bases, and 15 bases lay between the germline ends. The CDR3 is 14 amino acids. Germline CDR1 DFQATT, CDR2 SNEGSKA (reference sequence). The CDR3 reads CSAAAGTITGELFF. Written as DNA, the CDR3 is TGCAGTGCGGCCGCAGGGACGATCACCGGGGAGCTGTTTTTT.

This clonotype was observed many times. This chain uses TRBV7-2 with TRBJ1-5, with D hard to call. The germline CDR1 and CDR2 sequences are SGHTA and FQGNSA. V was trimmed by 5 bases and J by 0 bases, leaving 8 bases between them. The CDR3 loop spans 14 amino acids. The CDR3 reads CASSPGLSNQPQHF. The CDR3 coding sequence is TGTGCCAGCAGCCCAGGCCTTAGCAATCAGCCCCAGCATTTT.

In this sample, this clonotype turned up many times. V usage is TRBV6-1 and J usage is TRBJ1-2; D is uncertain. Germline-derived CDR1 and CDR2 are MNHNS and SASEGT. V lost 10 bases to trimming and J lost 2 bases, with 11 bases between them. This CDR3 has 12 amino acids. The CDR3 sequence: CATHSVNYGYTF. The CDR3 DNA is TGTGCCACCCATTCCGTAAACTATGGCTACACCTTC.

On this clonotype: A clone one base away is much larger, so this may be a read error. This chain uses TRBV20-1 with TRBJ2-1, with 8 bases identical to TRBD1. The end of the DNA is better explained by TRBJ2-7, so the J call may be wrong. The germline gives CDR1 DFQATT, CDR2 SNEGSKA (reference sequence). The CDR3 runs 14 residues. The CDR3 DNA sequence: TGCAGTGCTCCTAGACAGGGGAAGAACAATGAGCAGTACTTC. As protein: CSAPRQGKNNEQYF.

The chain couples TRBV28 to TRBJ1-3, with D unclear. The length of the CDR3 is 14 residues. Trimming took off 9 bases at V and 1 base at J, with 13 bases between the two ends. CDR1 is MDHEN and CDR2 is SYDVKM in the germline V gene. The CDR3 bases are TGTGCCAGTTTCACTAGGGATTCTGGAAACACCATATATTTT. Its translation is CASFTRDSGNTIYF.

DNA of the CDR3: TGTGCCAGCAGCATTAGGCTAGGGGGATCCGACACAGATACGCAGTATTTT. It codes for CASSIRLGGSDTDTQYF. The chain uses TRBV13 and TRBJ2-3; the D gene is possibly TRBD1 (6 bases). CDR1 is PRHDT and CDR2 is FYEKMQ in the germline V gene (reference sequence). Deletions cut 5 bases from V and 2 bases from J, with 20 bases between. CDR3 length equals 17 residues.

As for this clonotype: One junction end does not reproduce the germline sequence, and a read error may be involved. This sequence joins TRBV11-2 and TRBJ2-7, with D uncertain. The germline V gene encodes CDR1 SGHAT and CDR2 FQNNGV. The CDR3 contains 13 residues. The CDR3 DNA follows: TGTACCAGCAGTCCCCTAGAGACTTACGAGCAGTACTTC. It encodes CTSSPLETYEQYF.

At least ten counts were recorded for this clonotype. In DNA, the CDR3 is TGTGCCAGCAGTTTATATGGACTAGCGGGACCTTCCTACAATGAGCAGTTCTTC. It encodes CASSLYGLAGPSYNEQFF. V gene TRBV28 combines with J gene TRBJ2-1; 12 nucleotides align to TRBD2. Germline-derived CDR1 and CDR2 are MDHEN and SYDVKM. V was pared by 1 base and J by 1 base, with 5 bases of the junction left unmatched. The CDR3 covers 18 residues.

This rearrangement joins TRBV2 to TRBJ2-5; TRBD2 might be the D (6 bases). Germline assignment: CDR1 SNHLY and CDR2 FYNNEI. Trimming removed 6 bases at V and 4 bases at J, with 12 bases between. The CDR3 has 13 amino acids. The CDR3 coding sequence is TGTGCCAGCAGCCGTTTGGGAGGAGAGACCCAGTACTTC. Its translation is CASSRLGGETQYF. Full variable domain (outside the CDR3, taken from reference TRBV2 and TRBJ2-5): EPEVTQTPSHQVTQMGQEVILRCVPISNHLYFYWYRQILGQKVEFLVSFYNNEISEKSEIFDDQFSVERPDGSNFTLKIRSTKLEDSAMYFCASSRLGGETQYFGPGTRLLVL.

The V call is TRBV20-1, the J call TRBJ2-5, with 9 nucleotides matching TRBD2. The CDR3 runs 13 residues. Unmatched junction bases numbered 6, after V lost 5 bases and J lost 5 bases. Looked up from germline, CDR1 is DFQATT and CDR2 is SNEGSKA (reference sequence). The CDR3 is CSAPRTSAETQYF. CDR3 sequence (DNA): TGCAGTGCTCCAAGGACTAGCGCGGAGACCCAGTACTTC.

This clonotype was seen at least ten times. The rearrangement uses TRBV11-2 and TRBJ2-1, with 9 bases identical to TRBD2. The germline CDR1 and CDR2 sequences are SGHAT and FQNNGV. Germline trimming cut 1 base from V and 8 bases from J; bases unmatched to any gene: 9. The CDR3 runs to 16 residues. The CDR3 coding sequence is TGTGCCAGCAGCTTAGTAGGGACTAGCCTTGTCTATGAGCAGTTCTTC. Its protein product is CASSLVGTSLVYEQFF.

This clonotype was detected ten times or more. The V and J genes are TRBV28 and TRBJ2-3; 7 nucleotides align to TRBD1. This CDR3 region has 14 residues. V lost 4 bases to trimming and J lost 4 bases; unmatched junction nucleotides: 5. CDR1 is MDHEN and CDR2 is SYDVKM in the germline V gene. The CDR3 here is CASSSVTGPDTQYF. The CDR3 DNA sequence: TGTGCCAGCAGTTCGGTGACAGGGCCAGATACGCAGTATTTT.

This clonotype was seen many times. This chain connects TRBV6-1 to TRBJ2-7; 9 bases are shared with TRBD1. Germline V CDR1 and CDR2: MNHNS, SASEGT. This CDR3 is built from 14 residues. V was clipped by 6 bases and J by 3 bases; unmatched bases: 6. Here the CDR3 DNA reads TGTGCCAGCAGCTCCCCGGGACAGGGCTACGAGCAGTACTTC. Its translation: CASSSPGQGYEQYF.

For this clonotype: Its ends do not fully match the called genes, so a read error is possible. J is TRBJ1-2 and V is TRBV2; D gene uncertain. The CDR3 contains 14 residues. Germline CDR1 is SNHLY and CDR2 is FYNNEI. The CDR3 region is CASGEGGSFSGCTF. Written as DNA, the CDR3 is TGTGCCAGCGGTGAGGGTGGCAGCTTCTCTGGCTGCACCTTC.

About this clonotype: A much more abundant neighbour one base away suggests this may be a read error. V usage is TRBV11-2 and J usage is TRBJ2-6; the D gene is possibly TRBD2 (6 bases). CDR1 and CDR2 (germline): SGHAT, FQNNGV. CDR3 size: 16 residues. CDR3 sequence: CAGSLVVAAGANVLTF. The CDR3, as DNA: TGTGCCGGCAGCTTAGTCGTAGCGGCTGGGGCCAACGTCCTGACTTTC.

This clonotype came up a few times. As DNA, the CDR3 is TGCGCCAGCAGCTTCTCCAGCGGAGTCTACGAGCAGTACTTC. Protein product: CASSFSSGVYEQYF. The chain carries TRBV5-1 and TRBJ2-7; tentative D call: TRBD2 (5 bases). The CDR3 runs 14 residues. The V and J ends lost 2 bases and 3 bases respectively, with 12 bases between them. Germline lookup yields CDR1 SGHRS and CDR2 YFSETQ.

This clonotype showed up many times. This chain links TRBV2 with TRBJ2-7, with TRBD1 matching 9 bases. Germline assignment: CDR1 SNHLY and CDR2 FYNNEI. Losses at the gene ends were 3 bases for V and 4 bases for J; bases not matched to a gene: 7. This CDR3 region has 15 residues. The CDR3 region has the DNA TGTGCCAGCAGTGAGGACAGGGGCGCCCCGTACGAGCAGTACTTC. Encoded protein: CASSEDRGAPYEQYF. The whole variable domain, filled in from reference TRBV2 and TRBJ2-7, reads EPEVTQTPSHQVTQMGQEVILRCVPISNHLYFYWYRQILGQKVEFLVSFYNNEISEKSEIFDDQFSVERPDGSNFTLKIRSTKLEDSAMYFCASSEDRGAPYEQYFGPGTRLTVT.

This clonotype has more than one count but fewer than ten. The V and J genes are TRBV29-1 and TRBJ1-1, with D possibly matching TRBD1 (5 bases). This CDR3 is 15 amino acids long. V dropped 3 bases and J dropped 1 base, with 15 bases sitting between them. CDR1 and CDR2 from the germline V gene are SQVTM and ANQGSEA. The CDR3 region is CSVEVVVTGNTEAFF. The CDR3 nucleotides read TGCAGCGTTGAGGTCGTTGTAACAGGGAACACTGAAGCTTTCTTT.